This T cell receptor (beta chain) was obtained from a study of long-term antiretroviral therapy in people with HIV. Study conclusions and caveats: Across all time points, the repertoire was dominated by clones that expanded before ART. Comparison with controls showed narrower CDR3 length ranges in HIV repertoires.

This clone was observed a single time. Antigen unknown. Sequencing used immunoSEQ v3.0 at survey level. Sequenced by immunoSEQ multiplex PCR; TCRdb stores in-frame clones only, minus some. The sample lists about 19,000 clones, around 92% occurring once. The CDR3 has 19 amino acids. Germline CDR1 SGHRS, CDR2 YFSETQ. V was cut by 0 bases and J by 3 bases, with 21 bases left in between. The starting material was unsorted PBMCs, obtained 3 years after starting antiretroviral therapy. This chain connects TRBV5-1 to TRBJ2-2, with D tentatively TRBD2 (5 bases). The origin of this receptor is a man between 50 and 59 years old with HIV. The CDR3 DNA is TGCGCCAGCAGCTTGGTGGGGTCTATTAGCGCCATTGACACCGGGGAGCTGTTTTTT. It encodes CASSLVGSISAIDTGELFF.